This T cell receptor (beta chain) was captured by sequencing in a study of beta chain features in type 1 diabetes. Findings of the study overall: People with Type 1 diabetes carried modestly yet significantly shorter TCRB CDR3s in all four CD4+ subsets.

Every isolated RNA sample was fully reverse transcribed, so sequencing captured expressed TCRB transcripts. Assay: immunoSEQ multiplex PCR; the TCRdb copy retains only in-frame clones and omits some. The repertoire holds about 640,000 clones, with 9.5% to 15% as singletons. Remarks on this clone: Its antigen is undetermined.

The CDR3 extends over 15 amino acids. The germline CDR1 and CDR2 sequences are SEHNR and FQNEAQ (reference sequence). Trimming cost V 5 bases and J 5 bases, with 15 bases left between them. The specimen was naive CD4+ T cells from blood. The origin of this receptor is a man aged 25 to 45 with type 1 diabetes. The chain carries TRBV7-9 and TRBJ1-4; D is perhaps TRBD1 (5 bases). DNA for the CDR3: TGTGCCAGCAGCCAGTTGGGGGGATGGAATGAAAAACTGTTTTTT. It codes for CASSQLGGWNEKLFF.